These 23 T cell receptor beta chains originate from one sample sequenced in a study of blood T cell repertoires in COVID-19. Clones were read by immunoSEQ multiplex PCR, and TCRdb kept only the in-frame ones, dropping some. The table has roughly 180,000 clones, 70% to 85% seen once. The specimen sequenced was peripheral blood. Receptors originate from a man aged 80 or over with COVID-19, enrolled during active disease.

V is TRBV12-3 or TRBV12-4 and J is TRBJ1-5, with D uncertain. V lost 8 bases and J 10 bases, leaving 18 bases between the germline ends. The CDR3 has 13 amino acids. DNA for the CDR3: TGTGCCAGCTCTCCCCAGGAAGATCTCCCCCAGCATTTT. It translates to CASSPQEDLPQHF.

The CDR3 protein is CASGLDPLLSTGGKVDTEAFF. The CDR3 DNA reads as TGTGCTAGTGGTTTGGACCCCCTACTTTCGACAGGGGGGAAGGTGGACACTGAAGCTTTCTTT. This chain links TRBV12-5 with TRBJ1-1; 9 bases agree with TRBD1. The CDR3 length is 21 residues. The V gene's germline CDR1 is LGHNT and CDR2 FRNRAP. With V trimmed by 1 base and J by 3 bases, 21 bases remained unmatched.

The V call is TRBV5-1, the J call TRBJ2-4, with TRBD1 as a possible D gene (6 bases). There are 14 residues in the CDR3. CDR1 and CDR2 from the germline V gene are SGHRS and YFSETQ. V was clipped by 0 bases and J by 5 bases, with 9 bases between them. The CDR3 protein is CASSLGQAQNIQYF. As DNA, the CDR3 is TGCGCCAGCAGCTTGGGACAGGCCCAAAACATTCAGTACTTC.

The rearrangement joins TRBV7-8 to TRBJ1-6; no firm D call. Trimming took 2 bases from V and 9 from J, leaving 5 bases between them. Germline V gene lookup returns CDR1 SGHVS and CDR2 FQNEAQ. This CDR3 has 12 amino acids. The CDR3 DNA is TGTGCCAGCAGCTTATCCCGTTCACCCCTCCACTTT. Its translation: CASSLSRSPLHF.

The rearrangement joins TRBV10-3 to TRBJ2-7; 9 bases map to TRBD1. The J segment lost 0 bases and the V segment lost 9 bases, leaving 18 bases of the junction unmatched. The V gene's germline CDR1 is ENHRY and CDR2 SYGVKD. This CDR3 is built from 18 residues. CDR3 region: CAMANGLRGTGNSYEQYF. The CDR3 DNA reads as TGTGCCATGGCAAATGGATTAAGGGGGACAGGGAACTCCTACGAGCAGTACTTC.

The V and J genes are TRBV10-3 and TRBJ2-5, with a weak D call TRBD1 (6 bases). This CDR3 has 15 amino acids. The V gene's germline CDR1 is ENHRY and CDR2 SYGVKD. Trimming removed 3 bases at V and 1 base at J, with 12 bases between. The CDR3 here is CAISDRGGIQETQYF. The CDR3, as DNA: TGTGCCATCAGTGACAGGGGCGGCATCCAAGAGACCCAGTACTTC.

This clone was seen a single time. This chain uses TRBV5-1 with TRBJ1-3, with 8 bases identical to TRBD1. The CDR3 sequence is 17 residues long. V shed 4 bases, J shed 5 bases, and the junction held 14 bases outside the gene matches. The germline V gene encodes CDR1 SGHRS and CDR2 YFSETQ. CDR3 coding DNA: TGCGCCAGCAGCCTGAATATTCCGGGACAGGCTCGAAACACCATATATTTT. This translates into CASSLNIPGQARNTIYF.

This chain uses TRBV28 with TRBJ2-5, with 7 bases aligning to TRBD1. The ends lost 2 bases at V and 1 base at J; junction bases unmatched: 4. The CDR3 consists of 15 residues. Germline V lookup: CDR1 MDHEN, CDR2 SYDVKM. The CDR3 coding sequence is TGTGCCAGCAGTTTAACCGGGACAGTCCAAGAGACCCAGTACTTC. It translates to CASSLTGTVQETQYF.

This CDR3 reads CATSVRQESHEQYF. The CDR3 bases are TGTGCCACCAGCGTACGACAAGAGTCCCACGAGCAGTACTTC. The chain carries TRBV15 and TRBJ2-7; D is ambiguous. This CDR3 has 14 residues. Germline V gene data show CDR1 as LNHNV and CDR2 as YYDKDF (reference sequence). V dropped 5 bases and J dropped 5 bases, with 16 bases sitting between them.

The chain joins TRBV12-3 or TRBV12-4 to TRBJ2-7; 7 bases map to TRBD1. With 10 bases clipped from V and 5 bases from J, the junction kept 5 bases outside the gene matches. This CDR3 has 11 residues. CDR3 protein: CATGQSDEQYF. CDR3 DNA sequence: TGTGCCACGGGACAGAGTGACGAGCAGTACTTC.

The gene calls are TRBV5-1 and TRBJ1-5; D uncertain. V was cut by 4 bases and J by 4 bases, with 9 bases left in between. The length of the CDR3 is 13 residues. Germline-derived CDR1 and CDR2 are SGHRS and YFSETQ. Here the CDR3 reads CASSLSANQPQHF. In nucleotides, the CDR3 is TGCGCCAGCAGCCTCTCAGCGAATCAGCCCCAGCATTTT.

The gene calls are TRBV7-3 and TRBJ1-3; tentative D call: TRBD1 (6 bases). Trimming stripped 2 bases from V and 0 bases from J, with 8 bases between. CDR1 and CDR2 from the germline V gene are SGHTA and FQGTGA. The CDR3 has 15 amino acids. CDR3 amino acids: CASSLQGFSGNTIYF. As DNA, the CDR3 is TGTGCCAGCAGCTTACAGGGGTTCTCTGGAAACACCATATATTTT.

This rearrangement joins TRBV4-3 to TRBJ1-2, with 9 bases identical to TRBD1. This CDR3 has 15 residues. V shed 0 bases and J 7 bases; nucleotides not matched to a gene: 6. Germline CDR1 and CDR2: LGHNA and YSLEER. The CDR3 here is CASSQDGTGFSGYTF. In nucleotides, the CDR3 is TGCGCCAGCAGCCAAGATGGGACAGGGTTTAGTGGCTACACCTTC.

The CDR3 region has the DNA TGTGCCAGCAGGGGGACAGGGGGGTCAGGAAACACCATATATTTT. Its protein product is CASRGTGGSGNTIYF. V usage is TRBV2 and J usage is TRBJ1-3; 11 bases are shared with TRBD1. CDR1 is SNHLY and CDR2 is FYNNEI in the germline V gene. The CDR3 sequence is 15 residues long. Trimming removed 6 bases from V and 4 bases from J; junction bases left unmatched: 5. Combining the CDR3 with reference TRBV2 and TRBJ1-3 gives the whole variable domain EPEVTQTPSHQVTQMGQEVILRCVPISNHLYFYWYRQILGQKVEFLVSFYNNEISEKSEIFDDQFSVERPDGSNFTLKIRSTKLEDSAMYFCASRGTGGSGNTIYFGEGSWLTVV.

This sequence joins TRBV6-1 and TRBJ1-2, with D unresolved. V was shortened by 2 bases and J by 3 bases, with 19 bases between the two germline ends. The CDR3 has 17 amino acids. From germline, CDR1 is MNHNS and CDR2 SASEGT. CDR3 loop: CASSERETGPSHYGYTF. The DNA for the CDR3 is TGTGCCAGCAGTGAAAGGGAGACTGGACCCTCCCACTATGGCTACACCTTC.

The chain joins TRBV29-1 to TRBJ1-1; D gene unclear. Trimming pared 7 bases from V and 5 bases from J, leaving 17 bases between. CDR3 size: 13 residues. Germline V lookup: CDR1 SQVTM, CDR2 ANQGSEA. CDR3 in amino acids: CSALDRGWTEAFF. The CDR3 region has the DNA TGCAGCGCCCTTGACCGAGGGTGGACTGAAGCTTTCTTT.

The CDR3 protein is CASSQGVSSGTGREKLFF. The CDR3 nucleotides read TGCGCCAGCAGCCAAGGAGTATCCTCCGGGACAGGGAGGGAAAAACTGTTTTTT. The genes are TRBV4-1 and TRBJ1-4; 9 bases are shared with TRBD1. Looked up from germline, CDR1 is MGHRA and CDR2 is YSYEKL. This CDR3 comprises 18 residues. The V segment lost 1 base and the J segment 8 bases; nucleotides outside the gene matches: 14.

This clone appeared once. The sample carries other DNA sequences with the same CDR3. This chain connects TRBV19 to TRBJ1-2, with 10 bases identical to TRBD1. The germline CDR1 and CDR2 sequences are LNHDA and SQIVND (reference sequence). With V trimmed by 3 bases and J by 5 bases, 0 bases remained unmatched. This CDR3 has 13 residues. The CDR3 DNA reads TGTGCCAGTAGTATGGACAGGGGGTATGGCTACACCTTC. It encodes CASSMDRGYGYTF.

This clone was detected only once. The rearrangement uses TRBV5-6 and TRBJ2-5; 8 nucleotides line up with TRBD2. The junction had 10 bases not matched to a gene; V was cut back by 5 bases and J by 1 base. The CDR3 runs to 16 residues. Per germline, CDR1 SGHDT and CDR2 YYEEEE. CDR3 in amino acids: CASSFTRGGPQETQYF. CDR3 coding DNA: TGTGCCAGCAGTTTTACCCGGGGGGGCCCCCAAGAGACCCAGTACTTC.

The CDR3 reads CASSQGQPSNEQFF. The CDR3, as DNA: TGTGCCAGCAGCCAAGGACAACCTTCCAATGAGCAGTTCTTC. This chain links TRBV5-6 with TRBJ2-1; a possible D gene is TRBD1 (5 bases). Trimming removed 4 bases at V and 6 bases at J, with 14 bases between. Per germline, CDR1 SGHDT and CDR2 YYEEEE. CDR3 size: 14 residues.

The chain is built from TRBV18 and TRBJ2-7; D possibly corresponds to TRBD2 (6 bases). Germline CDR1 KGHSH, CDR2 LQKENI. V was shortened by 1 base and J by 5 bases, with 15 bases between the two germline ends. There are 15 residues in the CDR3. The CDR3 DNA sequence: TGTGCCAGCTCACCACGGGCAGGGACTCGCCACGAGCAGTACTTC. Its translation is CASSPRAGTRHEQYF. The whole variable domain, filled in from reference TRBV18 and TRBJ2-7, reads NAGVMQNPRHLVRRRGQEARLRCSPMKGHSHVYWYRQLPEEGLKFMVYLQKENIIDESGMPKERFSAEFPKEGPSILRIQQVVRGDSAAYFCASSPRAGTRHEQYFGPGTRLTVT.

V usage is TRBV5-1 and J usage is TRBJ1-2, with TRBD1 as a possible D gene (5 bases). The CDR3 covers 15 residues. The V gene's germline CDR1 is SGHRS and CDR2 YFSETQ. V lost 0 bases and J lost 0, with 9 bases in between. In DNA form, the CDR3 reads TGCGCCAGCAGCTTGGTAAGGGGATCTAACTATGGCTACACCTTC. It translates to CASSLVRGSNYGYTF. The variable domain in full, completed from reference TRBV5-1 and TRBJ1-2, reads KAGVTQTPRYLIKTRGQQVTLSCSPISGHRSVSWYQQTPGQGLQFLFEYFSETQRNKGNFPGRFSGRQFSNSRSEMNVSTLELGDSALYLCASSLVRGSNYGYTFGSGTRLTVV.

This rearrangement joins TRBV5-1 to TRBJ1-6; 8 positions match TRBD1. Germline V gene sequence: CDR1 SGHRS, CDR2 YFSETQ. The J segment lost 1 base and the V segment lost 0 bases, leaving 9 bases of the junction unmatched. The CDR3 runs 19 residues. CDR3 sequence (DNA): TGCGCCAGCAGCTTGGATATGCGGACAGGGCTATCCTATAATTCACCCCTCCACTTT. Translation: CASSLDMRTGLSYNSPLHF. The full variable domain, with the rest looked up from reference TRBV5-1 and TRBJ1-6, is KAGVTQTPRYLIKTRGQQVTLSCSPISGHRSVSWYQQTPGQGLQFLFEYFSETQRNKGNFPGRFSGRQFSNSRSEMNVSTLELGDSALYLCASSLDMRTGLSYNSPLHFGNGTRLTVT.